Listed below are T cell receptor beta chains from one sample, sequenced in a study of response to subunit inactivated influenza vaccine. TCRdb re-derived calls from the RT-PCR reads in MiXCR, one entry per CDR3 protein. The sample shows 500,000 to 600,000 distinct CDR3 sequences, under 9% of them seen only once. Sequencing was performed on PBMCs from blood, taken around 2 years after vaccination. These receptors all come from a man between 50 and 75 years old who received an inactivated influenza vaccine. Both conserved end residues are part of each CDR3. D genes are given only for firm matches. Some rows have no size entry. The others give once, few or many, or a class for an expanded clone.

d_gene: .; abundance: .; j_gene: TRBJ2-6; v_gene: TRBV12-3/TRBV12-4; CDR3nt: TGTGCCAGCAGTTTAAAAGTGGGGGAGCCTGGGGCCAACGTCCTGACTTTC; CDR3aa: CASSLKVGEPGANVLTF
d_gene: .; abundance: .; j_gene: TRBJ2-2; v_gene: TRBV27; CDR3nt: TGTGCCAGCATGGGCAGAAACACCGGGGAGCTGTTTTTT; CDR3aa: CASMGRNTGELFF
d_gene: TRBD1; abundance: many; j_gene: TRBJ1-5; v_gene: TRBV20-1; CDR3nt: TGCAGTGCTACCCGCCCCGGGACAGGCGATCAGCCCCAGCATTTT; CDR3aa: CSATRPGTGDQPQHF
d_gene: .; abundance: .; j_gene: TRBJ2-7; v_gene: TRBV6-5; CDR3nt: TGTGCCAGCAGTTACTCTGCAGGGTTGACGTACGAGCAGTACTTC; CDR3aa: CASSYSAGLTYEQYF
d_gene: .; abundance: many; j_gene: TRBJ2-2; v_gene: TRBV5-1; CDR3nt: TGCGCCAGCAGCTTGACAAGCCTAGGAAACACCGGGGAGCTGTTTTTT; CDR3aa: CASSLTSLGNTGELFF
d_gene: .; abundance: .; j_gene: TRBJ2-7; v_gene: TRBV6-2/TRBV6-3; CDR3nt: TGTGCCATCGAGAAAGAGCGGAGCTCCTACGAGCAGTACTTC; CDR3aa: CAIEKERSSYEQYF
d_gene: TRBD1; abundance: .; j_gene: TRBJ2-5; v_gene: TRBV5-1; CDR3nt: TGCGCCAGCAGCACCAGGGGGCGCGGGGAGACCCAGTACTTC; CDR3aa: CASSTRGRGETQYF
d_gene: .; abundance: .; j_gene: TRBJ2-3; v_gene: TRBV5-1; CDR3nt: TGCGCCAGCAGCTTGGAGGTGACATCTTCAGATACGCAGTATTTT; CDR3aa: CASSLEVTSSDTQYF
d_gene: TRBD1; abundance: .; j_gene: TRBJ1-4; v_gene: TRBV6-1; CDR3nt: TGTGCCAGCACCTCTCAGGGGGCGGCTAATGAAAAACTGTTTTTT; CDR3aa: CASTSQGAANEKLFF
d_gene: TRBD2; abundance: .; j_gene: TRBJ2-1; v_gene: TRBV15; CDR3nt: TGTGCCACCAGCGAGCGGGGGGCCCCCTACAATGAGCAGTTCTTC; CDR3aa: CATSERGAPYNEQFF
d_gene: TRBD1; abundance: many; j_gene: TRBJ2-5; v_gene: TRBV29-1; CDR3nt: TGCAGCGGACGGACAGGGGGAGAGACCCAGTACTTC; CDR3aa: CSGRTGGETQYF
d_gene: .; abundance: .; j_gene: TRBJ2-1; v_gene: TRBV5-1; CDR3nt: TGCGCCAGCAGCTTTGTCCCCCCGGAGACCTCCTACAATGAGCAGTTCTTC; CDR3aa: CASSFVPPETSYNEQFF
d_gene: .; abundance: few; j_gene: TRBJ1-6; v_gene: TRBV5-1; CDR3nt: TGCGCCAGCAGACTTGGACAGCTAGCTGCTTACTATAATTCACCCCTCCACTTT; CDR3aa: CASRLGQLAAYYNSPLHF
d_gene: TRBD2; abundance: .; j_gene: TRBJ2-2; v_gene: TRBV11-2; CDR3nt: TGTGCCGGGGGGGCTAGCGGGAACCCCGGGGAGCTGTTTTTT; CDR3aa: CAGGASGNPGELFF
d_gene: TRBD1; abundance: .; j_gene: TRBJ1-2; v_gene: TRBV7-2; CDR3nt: TGTGCCAGCAGCCCGACGACTCTTCAGGGGGCGAACTATGGCTACACCTTC; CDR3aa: CASSPTTLQGANYGYTF
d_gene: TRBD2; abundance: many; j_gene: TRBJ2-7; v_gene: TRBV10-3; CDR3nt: TGTGCCATCAGTGAGTCACCTAGCGGAGCCTACGAGCAGTACTTC; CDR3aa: CAISESPSGAYEQYF
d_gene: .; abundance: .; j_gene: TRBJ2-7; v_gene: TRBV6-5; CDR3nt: TGTGCCAGCAGTTACGACGGGACCGCCGTCTACGAGCAGTACTTC; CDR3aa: CASSYDGTAVYEQYF
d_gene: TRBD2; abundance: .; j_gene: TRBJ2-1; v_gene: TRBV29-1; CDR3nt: TGCAGCGTTGGGGACAGAACCGGACTAGCGGGAAACTCCTACAATGAGCAGTTCTTC; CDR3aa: CSVGDRTGLAGNSYNEQFF
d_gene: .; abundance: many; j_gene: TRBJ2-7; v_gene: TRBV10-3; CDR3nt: TGTGCCATCAGTGAGTCGGTGAGGATAACCTACGAGCAGTACTTC; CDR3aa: CAISESVRITYEQYF
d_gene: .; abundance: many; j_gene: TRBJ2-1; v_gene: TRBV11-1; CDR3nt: TGTGCCAGCAGCTTAGTGGGGTCGATCATGGTGGCATACAATGAGCAGTTCTTC; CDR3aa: CASSLVGSIMVAYNEQFF
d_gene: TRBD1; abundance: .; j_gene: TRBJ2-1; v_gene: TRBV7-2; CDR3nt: TGTGCCAGCAGCCGGGACAGGGGCCTCAGCTCCTACAATGAGCAGTTCTTC; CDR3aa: CASSRDRGLSSYNEQFF
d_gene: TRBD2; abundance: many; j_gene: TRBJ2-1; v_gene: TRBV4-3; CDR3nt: TGCGCCAGCAGCCAGTATAGCGGGAGTCCCTACAATGAGCAGTTCTTC; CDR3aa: CASSQYSGSPYNEQFF
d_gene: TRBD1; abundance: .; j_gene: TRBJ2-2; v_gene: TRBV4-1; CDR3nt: TGCGCCAGCAGTTCCACAGGGGTGGGCACCGGGGAGCTGTTTTTT; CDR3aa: CASSSTGVGTGELFF
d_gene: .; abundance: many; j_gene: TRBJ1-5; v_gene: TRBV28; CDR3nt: TGTGCCAGCAGGACGGGTAGCAATCAGCCCCAGCATTTT; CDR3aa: CASRTGSNQPQHF
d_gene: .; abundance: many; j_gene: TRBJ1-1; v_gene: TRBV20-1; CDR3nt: TGCAGTGCTAGAGATAGCGGGACACGGATTGAAGCTTTCTTT; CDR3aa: CSARDSGTRIEAFF
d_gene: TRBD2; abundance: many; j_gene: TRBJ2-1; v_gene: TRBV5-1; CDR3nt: TGCGCCAGCAGCAGAGCGGGAGGGGTTGATGAGCAGTTCTTC; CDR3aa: CASSRAGGVDEQFF
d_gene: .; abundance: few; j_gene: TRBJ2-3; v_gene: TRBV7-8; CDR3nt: TGTGCCAGCAGCTCCAGGGTTGACGGCACAGATACGCAGTATTTT; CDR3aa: CASSSRVDGTDTQYF
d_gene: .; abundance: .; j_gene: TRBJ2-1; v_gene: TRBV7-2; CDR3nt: TGTGCCAGCAGCTTTATGGGACGGTTGTTCTTC; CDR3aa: CASSFMGRLFF
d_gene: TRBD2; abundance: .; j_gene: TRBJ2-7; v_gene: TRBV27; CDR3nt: TGTGCCAGCAGTTTATGGTCGGGAGGGCCCTACGAGCAGTACTTC; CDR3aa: CASSLWSGGPYEQYF
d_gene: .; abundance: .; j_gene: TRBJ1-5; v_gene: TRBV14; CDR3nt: TGTGCCAGCAGCCAGCCCGGGACACGGAGCCTTTATAGCGATCAGCCCCAGCATTTT; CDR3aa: CASSQPGTRSLYSDQPQHF
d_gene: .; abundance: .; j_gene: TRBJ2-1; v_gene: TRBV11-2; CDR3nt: TGTGCCAGCAGCTCTGGGGGGGCCCCTTACAATGAGCAGTTCTTC; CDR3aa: CASSSGGAPYNEQFF
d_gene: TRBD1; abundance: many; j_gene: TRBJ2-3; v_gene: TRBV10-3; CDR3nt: TGTGCCATCAGTGAAAGGACAGGGTTAGCAGATACGCAGTATTTT; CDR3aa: CAISERTGLADTQYF
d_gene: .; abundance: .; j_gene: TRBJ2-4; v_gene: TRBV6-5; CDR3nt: TGTGCCAGCAGTTACGTACAGGGTGCGGACATTCAGTACTTC; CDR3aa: CASSYVQGADIQYF
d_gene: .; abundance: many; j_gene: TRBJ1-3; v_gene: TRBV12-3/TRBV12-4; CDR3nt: TGTGCCAGCAGCCCAGGGGGAAACACCATATATTTT; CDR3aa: CASSPGGNTIYF
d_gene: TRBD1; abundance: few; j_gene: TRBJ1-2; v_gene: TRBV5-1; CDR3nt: TGCGCCAGCAGCTCAGCCCCCGGGACAGGGGCAGCTAACTATGGCTACACCTTC; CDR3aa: CASSSAPGTGAANYGYTF
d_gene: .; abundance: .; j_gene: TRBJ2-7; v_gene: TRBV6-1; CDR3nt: TGTGCCAGCAGTGTGAGCACAATCTACGAGCAGTACTTC; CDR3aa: CASSVSTIYEQYF
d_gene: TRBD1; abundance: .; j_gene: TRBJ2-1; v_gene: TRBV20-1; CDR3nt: TGCAGTGCTAGGGCCGGTGGGGACAGCGGGTTCTTC; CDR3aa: CSARAGGDSGFF
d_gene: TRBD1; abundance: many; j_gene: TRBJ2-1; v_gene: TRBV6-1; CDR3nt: TGTGCCAGCATGAACAGGGGATTCACCTACAATGAGCAGTTCTTC; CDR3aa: CASMNRGFTYNEQFF
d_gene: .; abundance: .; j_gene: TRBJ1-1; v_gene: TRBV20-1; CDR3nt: TGCAGTGCTCGGGGTGGTTGGGGACACACTGAAGCTTTCTTT; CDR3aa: CSARGGWGHTEAFF
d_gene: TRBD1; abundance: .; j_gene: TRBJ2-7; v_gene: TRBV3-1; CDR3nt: TGTGCCAGTAGCGCTTCGGACAGGCGACGGGGTGGCTCCTACGAGCAGTACTTC; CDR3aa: CASSASDRRRGGSYEQYF
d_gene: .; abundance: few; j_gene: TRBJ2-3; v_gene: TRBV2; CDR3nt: TGTGCCAGCAGTGATCAGGGGAAGGTCACAGATACGCAGTATTTT; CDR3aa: CASSDQGKVTDTQYF
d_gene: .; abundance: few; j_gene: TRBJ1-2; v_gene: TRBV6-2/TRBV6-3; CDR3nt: TGTGCCAGCACTAACGGGGGGGATGGCTACACCTTC; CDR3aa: CASTNGGDGYTF
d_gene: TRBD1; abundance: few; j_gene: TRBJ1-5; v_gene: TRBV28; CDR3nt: TGTGCCAGCAGTTTCAGGGGGCCTCAGCCCCAGCATTTT; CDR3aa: CASSFRGPQPQHF
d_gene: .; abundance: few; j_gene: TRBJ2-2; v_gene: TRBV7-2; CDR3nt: TGTGCCAGCAGCTACCCGGGACGGACGAACACCGGGGAGCTGTTTTTT; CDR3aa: CASSYPGRTNTGELFF
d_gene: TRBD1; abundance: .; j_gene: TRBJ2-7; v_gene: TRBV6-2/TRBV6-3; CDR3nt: TGTGCCAGCAATAGGGGACAGTTCCAAGGCGAGCAGTACTTC; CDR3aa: CASNRGQFQGEQYF
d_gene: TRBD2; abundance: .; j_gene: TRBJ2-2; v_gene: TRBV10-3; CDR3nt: TGTGCCATCAGTTTAAGACTAGCGGGAGTTACCGGGGAGCTGTTTTTT; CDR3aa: CAISLRLAGVTGELFF
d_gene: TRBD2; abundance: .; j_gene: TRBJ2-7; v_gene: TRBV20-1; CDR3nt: TGCAGTGCTAGTAGCGGGAGAGGCGAGCAGTACTTC; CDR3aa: CSASSGRGEQYF